Below, 20 T cell receptor beta chains from the same sample are listed, as sequenced in a study of cytomegalovirus exposure and HLA in healthy donors. It was with 60 Vbeta and 13 Jbeta primers that the PCR ran. Assay used: immunoSEQ multiplex PCR; TCRdb lists only in-frame clones, some missing. Of roughly 200,000 clones listed, less than 80% were seen once; the top ten hold approximately 0.7%. Sample: PBMCs. The source is a middle-aged woman in good health and CMV-seronegative.

The chain couples TRBV9 to TRBJ2-1; possibly TRBD2 for D (7 bases). Germline CDR1 reads SGDLS; CDR2 reads YYNGEE. The CDR3 runs 13 residues. V lost 0 bases, J lost 9 bases, and 10 bases lay in between. CDR3 loop: CASSVGGGVEQFF. Written as DNA, the CDR3 is TGTGCCAGCAGCGTAGGAGGGGGGGTTGAGCAGTTCTTC. Based on the CDR3 plus reference TRBV9 and TRBJ2-1, the full variable domain is DSGVTQTPKHLITATGQRVTLRCSPRSGDLSVYWYQQSLDQGLQFLIQYYNGEERAKGNILERFSAQQFPDLHSELNLSSLELGDSALYFCASSVGGGVEQFFGPGTRLTVL.

This chain uses TRBV30 with TRBJ2-5; a weak D match, TRBD2 (5 bases). Germline-derived CDR1 and CDR2 are GTSNPN and SVGIG (reference sequence). The CDR3 is made up of 12 amino acids. V lost 3 bases and J lost 3, with 8 bases in between. The DNA for the CDR3 is TGTGCCTGGAGATGGGGAGAAGAGACCCAGTACTTC. Its protein is CAWRWGEETQYF.

This chain joins TRBV7-2 and TRBJ1-1; D gene ambiguous. Trimming shortened V by 4 bases and J by 1 base, and 19 bases separated the two germline ends. This CDR3 region has 17 residues. Germline V CDR1 and CDR2: SGHTA, FQGNSA. The CDR3 region has the DNA TGTGCCAGCAGCTCCCCCTTTGGGCCGGCAAGGAACACTGAAGCTTTCTTT. Protein sequence: CASSSPFGPARNTEAFF.

The CDR3 bases are TGTGCCAGCCACCGACAGGGGGACACTGAAGCTTTCTTT. This gives the protein CASHRQGDTEAFF. The rearrangement links TRBV27 to TRBJ1-1; 9 positions match TRBD1. The germline V gene has CDR1 MNHEY and CDR2 SMNVEV (reference sequence). The V gene end was trimmed by 8 bases and the J gene end by 3 bases; junction bases not matched to a gene: 4. The length of the CDR3 is 13 residues.

The genes are TRBV5-8 and TRBJ2-7; 8 bases agree with TRBD1. Trimming cost V 2 bases and J 2 bases; bases outside gene matches: 6. The germline V gene encodes CDR1 SGHTS and CDR2 YDEGEE. This CDR3 contains 15 residues. CDR3 sequence: CASSFSGTGPYEQYF. In DNA, the CDR3 is TGTGCCAGCAGCTTTTCCGGGACAGGCCCCTACGAGCAGTACTTC.

The chain joins TRBV7-2 to TRBJ2-5, with 11 bases aligning to TRBD1. V lost 5 bases to trimming and J lost 5 bases; unmatched junction nucleotides: 4. CDR1 is SGHTA, CDR2 FQGNSA, per germline. The CDR3 covers 14 residues. The CDR3 DNA reads TGTGCCAGCAGCGCGGACAGGGGGCCGGAGACCCAGTACTTC. Its translation is CASSADRGPETQYF.

The V gene is TRBV4-1, the J gene TRBJ2-1, with D uncertain. This CDR3 is 14 amino acids long. Trimming took 1 base from V and 4 from J, leaving 8 bases between them. Per the germline V gene, CDR1 is MGHRA and CDR2 is YSYEKL. The CDR3 DNA sequence: TGCGCCAGCAGCCAAGTTGGCGGATACAATGAGCAGTTCTTC. It is translated as CASSQVGGYNEQFF.

This chain connects TRBV28 to TRBJ1-2; D might be TRBD1 (6 bases). CDR1 and CDR2 from the germline V gene are MDHEN and SYDVKM. This CDR3 has 15 amino acids. Trimming took 5 bases from V and 4 from J, leaving 17 bases between them. CDR3 protein: CASSTPQGSTYGYTF. The CDR3 DNA sequence: TGTGCCAGCAGTACCCCCCAGGGGTCTACCTATGGCTACACCTTC.

This chain connects TRBV5-4 to TRBJ2-3; 10 positions match TRBD1. Germline trimming cut 3 bases from V and 5 bases from J; bases unmatched to any gene: 9. The germline gives CDR1 SGHNT, CDR2 YYREEE (reference sequence). The CDR3 extends over 16 amino acids. The CDR3 spells CASSSKTGGAGDTQYF. In nucleotides, the CDR3 is TGTGCCAGCAGCTCGAAGACAGGGGGCGCAGGAGATACGCAGTATTTT.

This chain connects TRBV9 to TRBJ1-1; possible D gene TRBD1, 5 bases. Trimming removed 4 bases from V and 5 bases from J, with 15 bases in between. The CDR3 totals 14 residues. CDR1 and CDR2 from the germline V gene are SGDLS and YYNGEE. CDR3 DNA: TGTGCCAGCAGCTCTCGTAGTGGACATACTGAAGCTTTCTTT. It is translated as CASSSRSGHTEAFF. Full variable domain (rest looked up from reference TRBV9 and TRBJ1-1): DSGVTQTPKHLITATGQRVTLRCSPRSGDLSVYWYQQSLDQGLQFLIQYYNGEERAKGNILERFSAQQFPDLHSELNLSSLELGDSALYFCASSSRSGHTEAFFGQGTRLTVV.

The genes are TRBV9 and TRBJ2-1; TRBD2 matches 8 bases. Per germline, CDR1 SGDLS and CDR2 YYNGEE. The V and J ends lost 0 bases and 8 bases, in that order; junction bases with no gene match: 16. This CDR3 comprises 18 residues. The CDR3 is CASSVVVGAGVLPDEQFF. The CDR3 DNA reads TGTGCCAGCAGCGTAGTGGTCGGAGCGGGGGTCCTACCCGATGAGCAGTTCTTC.

The V and J genes are TRBV5-1 and TRBJ2-5; 9 bases are shared with TRBD2. The CDR3 length is 16 residues. Germline V gene data show CDR1 as SGHRS and CDR2 as YFSETQ. V shed 4 bases, J shed 4 bases, and the junction held 11 bases outside the gene matches. The CDR3 sequence is CASSPRVAGVRETQYF. The DNA of the CDR3 is TGCGCCAGCAGCCCCCGGGTAGCGGGAGTCAGAGAGACCCAGTACTTC.

J is TRBJ2-3 and V is TRBV19, with TRBD2 identical over 10 bases. Germline V gives CDR1 LNHDA, CDR2 SQIVND (reference sequence). V trimming: 1 base; J trimming: 5 bases; junction bases outside the gene matches: 0. The CDR3 is 14 amino acids. The CDR3: CASSIGLAGDTQYF. CDR3 sequence (DNA): TGTGCCAGTAGTATAGGACTAGCGGGAGATACGCAGTATTTT.

This rearrangement joins TRBV5-1 to TRBJ1-2; 7 bases fit TRBD1. Losses at the gene ends were 7 bases for V and 6 bases for J; bases not matched to a gene: 3. The germline gives CDR1 SGHRS, CDR2 YFSETQ. There are 11 residues in the CDR3. The chain's CDR3 is CASRTGDGYTF. The CDR3 DNA reads as TGCGCCAGCCGTACAGGGGATGGCTACACCTTC.

This chain joins TRBV5-1 and TRBJ1-3, with a tentative D call TRBD1 (6 bases). The CDR3 has 16 residues. V lost 0 bases and J lost 2, with 12 bases in between. The germline V gene has CDR1 SGHRS and CDR2 YFSETQ. As DNA, the CDR3 is TGCGCCAGCAGCTTGGCCGGGCAGGGGACTGGAAACACCATATATTTT. Translation: CASSLAGQGTGNTIYF.

This chain joins TRBV5-6 and TRBJ2-7; tentatively, D is TRBD2 (6 bases). The CDR3 is 14 residues long. Germline V CDR1 and CDR2: SGHDT, YYEEEE. Trimming took 4 bases from V and 1 from J, leaving 12 bases between them. The CDR3 nucleotides read TGTGCCAGCAGCCCCATAGCGGAGTCCTACGAGCAGTACTTC. The encoded protein is CASSPIAESYEQYF.

This clone has just one count. The chain combines TRBV28 with TRBJ1-2; 7 bases fit TRBD1. The CDR3 runs 16 residues. Germline CDR1 and CDR2: MDHEN and SYDVKM. The V and J ends lost 10 bases and 8 bases, in that order; junction bases with no gene match: 22. CDR3 DNA sequence: TGTGCCACCCGGTCGACAGGGACCAGCGCAGGAAGAGGCTACACCTTC. It translates to CATRSTGTSAGRGYTF.

The CDR3 coding sequence is TGCGCCAGCAGCCAAAAACCCAGGGGGGACTTCTATGGCTACACCTTC. This encodes CASSQKPRGDFYGYTF. The rearrangement uses TRBV4-1 and TRBJ1-2; 7 nucleotides agree with TRBD1. Germline values: CDR1 MGHRA, CDR2 YSYEKL. CDR3 size: 16 residues. J gave up 4 bases and V 2 bases, and 10 bases lay outside the gene matches.

J is TRBJ1-1 and V is TRBV9, with 7 bases lining up with TRBD1. CDR1 SGDLS and CDR2 YYNGEE come from the germline V gene. The CDR3 runs to 14 residues. Trimming cost V 0 bases and J 10 bases; bases outside gene matches: 9. In DNA, the CDR3 is TGTGCCAGCAGCGTAGGATCGCAGGGGGGCGGAGCTTTCTTT. It is translated as CASSVGSQGGGAFF.

V is TRBV6-5 and J is TRBJ2-1; 9 nucleotides align to TRBD2. The germline gives CDR1 MNHEY, CDR2 SVGAGI. V was pared by 4 bases and J by 9 bases, with 7 bases of the junction left unmatched. CDR3 length equals 14 residues. This CDR3 reads CASSSAGGGTEQFF. Here the CDR3 DNA reads TGTGCCAGCAGTTCCGCGGGGGGGGGCACTGAGCAGTTCTTC.